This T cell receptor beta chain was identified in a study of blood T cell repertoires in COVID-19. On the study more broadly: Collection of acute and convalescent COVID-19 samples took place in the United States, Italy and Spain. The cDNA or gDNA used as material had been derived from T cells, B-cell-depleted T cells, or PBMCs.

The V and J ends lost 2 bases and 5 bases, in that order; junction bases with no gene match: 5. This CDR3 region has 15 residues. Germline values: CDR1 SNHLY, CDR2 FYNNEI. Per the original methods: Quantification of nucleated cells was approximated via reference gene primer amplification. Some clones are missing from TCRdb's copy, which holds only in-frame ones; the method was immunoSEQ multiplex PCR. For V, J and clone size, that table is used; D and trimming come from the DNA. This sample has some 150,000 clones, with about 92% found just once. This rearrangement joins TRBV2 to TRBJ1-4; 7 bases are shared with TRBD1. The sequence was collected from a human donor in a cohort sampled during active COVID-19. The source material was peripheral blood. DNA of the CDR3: TGTGCCAGCAGTGAAAATAGGGGGCTGAATGAAAAACTGTTTTTT. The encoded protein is CASSENRGLNEKLFF.